A selection of T cell receptor beta chains follows, all from one sample in a study of CD8 T cells in ankylosing spondylitis. TCRdb ran MiXCR on the 5' RACE reads and lists one entry per CDR3 protein. The table includes approximately 500,000 distinct CDR3 sequences, about 12% detected once. Sequencing was done on a sample of blood, either unsorted or a sorted T cell fraction (not recorded which). Every receptor here comes from a male donor with ankylosing spondylitis. The CDR3 runs from the conserved cysteine through the conserved F or W. D genes are given only for firm matches. The size field is filled for only some rows; it gives once, few, many or a size class.

cdr3_nt	cdr3_aa	clone_size	v_call	j_call	d_call
TGTGCCAGCTCACCACGGGATAGTCTCAATGAGCAGTTCTTC	CASSPRDSLNEQFF	NA	TRBV18	TRBJ2-1	NA
TGTGCCAGCAGCTTAAACAGGGCCGCTCGTGTGCAGTTCTTC	CASSLNRAARVQFF	few	TRBV11-2	TRBJ2-1	NA
TGCAGTGTTGCTAGCGGGGTCACAGATACGCAGTATTTT	CSVASGVTDTQYF	few	TRBV20-1	TRBJ2-3	TRBD2
TGTGCCTGGAGTGTTCTAGTACGGAACACTGAAGCTTTCTTT	CAWSVLVRNTEAFF	few	TRBV30	TRBJ1-1	NA
TGTGCCAGCAGCCGGGACAGGGTTAATGAAAAACTGTTTTTT	CASSRDRVNEKLFF	NA	TRBV12-3/TRBV12-4	TRBJ1-4	TRBD1
TGTGCCAGCAGATTCGGGAACACCATATATTTT	CASRFGNTIYF	NA	TRBV25-1	TRBJ1-3	NA
TGTGCCAGCACCTACGGCGGGGGGGGTTTGTACAATGAGCAGTTCTTC	CASTYGGGGLYNEQFF	few	TRBV7-2	TRBJ2-1	TRBD2
TGTGCCACCAGTGATCCGCGCCAGGCCCCCTTAAACACAGATACGCAGTATTTT	CATSDPRQAPLNTDTQYF	few	TRBV24-1	TRBJ2-3	NA
TGCAGCGTTGACAAAGGGGCGGGATGGGACACTGAAGCTTTCTTT	CSVDKGAGWDTEAFF	few	TRBV29-1	TRBJ1-1	NA
TGTGCCAGCAGTGAAGCGAGGCGGTTCTACAATGAGCAGTTCTTC	CASSEARRFYNEQFF	NA	TRBV2	TRBJ2-1	NA
TGCGCCAGCAGCTTGAGACAGCCCCCGGATACGCAGTATTTT	CASSLRQPPDTQYF	few	TRBV5-1	TRBJ2-3	NA
TGTGCCAGCAGGGGGGTGGAGCTGGGTAGCGGGAGGGCAACAGATACGCAGTATTTT	CASRGVELGSGRATDTQYF	many	TRBV6-1	TRBJ2-3	TRBD2
TGTGCCAGCTCTAGCGGTTACCAAGAGACCCAGTACTTC	CASSSGYQETQYF	NA	TRBV12-3/TRBV12-4	TRBJ2-5	TRBD2
TGCAGTGCTAGTCTAGCGGGAGTTCGCAATGAGCAGTTCTTC	CSASLAGVRNEQFF	NA	TRBV20-1	TRBJ2-1	TRBD2
TGCAGCGCGACTCCAGGACATGGCTACACCTTC	CSATPGHGYTF	NA	TRBV29-1	TRBJ1-2	NA
TGTGCCAGCAGCTCCCGGGGGGCTATTCTAAGGACTGAAGCTTTCTTT	CASSSRGAILRTEAFF	NA	TRBV5-6	TRBJ1-1	NA
TGTGCCAGCTCACCCGCTAGCGGGAGCGAGCAGTACTTC	CASSPASGSEQYF	NA	TRBV18	TRBJ2-7	TRBD2
TGTGCCAGAGCGGGAGGGGGGGGCACCGGGGAGCTGTTTTTT	CARAGGGGTGELFF	NA	TRBV6-1	TRBJ2-2	TRBD2
TGCGCCAGCAGCTCGGGCAGGGGCCCAATGAACACTGAAGCTTTCTTT	CASSSGRGPMNTEAFF	NA	TRBV4-1	TRBJ1-1	NA
TGTGCCAGCTCACCACCATCCACCTACGAGCAGTACTTC	CASSPPSTYEQYF	few	TRBV18	TRBJ2-7	NA
TGTGCCACCAGTGATTCGCGTGAGCAGTTCTTC	CATSDSREQFF	NA	TRBV24-1	TRBJ2-1	NA
TGTGCCAGCAGCCCCCACGGGTCCGTCGGCAATGAGCAGTTCTTC	CASSPHGSVGNEQFF	few	TRBV11-3	TRBJ2-1	NA
TGCAGCGTCGGCCTAGCGGGAGGGCTCCAAGAGACCCAGTACTTC	CSVGLAGGLQETQYF	NA	TRBV29-1	TRBJ2-5	TRBD2
TGTGCCAGCAGTGAACTAGCGGGAAGCACAGATACGCAGTATTTT	CASSELAGSTDTQYF	many	TRBV6-4	TRBJ2-3	TRBD2
TGTGCCAGCAGTGCTTACGACATGAGCACAGATACGCAGTATTTT	CASSAYDMSTDTQYF	NA	TRBV25-1	TRBJ2-3	NA
TGTGCCAGCAGCTTGGTGGACTCCACGTATACGCAGTATTTT	CASSLVDSTYTQYF	many	TRBV5-6	TRBJ2-3	NA
TGTGCCAGCAGGGGCGGACTGAACACCGGGGAGCTGTTTTTT	CASRGGLNTGELFF	few	TRBV9	TRBJ2-2	NA
TGCAGTGCCACCAACGTCGGGGTTGGCGAGCAGTTCTTC	CSATNVGVGEQFF	few	TRBV20-1	TRBJ2-1	NA
TGTGCCAGTGCGGGGACAGTCAATCAGCCCCAGCATTTT	CASAGTVNQPQHF	NA	TRBV19	TRBJ1-5	TRBD1
TGTGCCAGCAGCCACGTGGGGGGGGCGTGGGAGCAGTACTTC	CASSHVGGAWEQYF	few	TRBV7-9	TRBJ2-7	NA
TGCAGTGCTAGAGATAGGGCTAGCGGGACCCAAGAGACCCAGTACTTC	CSARDRASGTQETQYF	NA	TRBV20-1	TRBJ2-5	TRBD2
TGCGCCAGCAGCTTGGCGGGACAGGGAGAGAATGAGCAGTTCTTC	CASSLAGQGENEQFF	NA	TRBV5-1	TRBJ2-1	TRBD1
TGCAGTGCTAGCCCGGGACTAGCGTATAGTGAGCAGTTCTTC	CSASPGLAYSEQFF	many	TRBV20-1	TRBJ2-1	TRBD2
TGTGCCAGCAGCCAAGATAGGCCGGGAAAAGAAAAACTGTTTTTT	CASSQDRPGKEKLFF	few	TRBV4-2	TRBJ1-4	NA
TGTGCCAGCAGTTTATACGGGGTTAGCAATCAGCCCCAGCATTTT	CASSLYGVSNQPQHF	few	TRBV28	TRBJ1-5	NA
TGTGCCACCAGTGATACGGGGGGAGGTGAAAAACTGTTTTTT	CATSDTGGGEKLFF	NA	TRBV24-1	TRBJ1-4	NA
TGTGCCAGCGGGACAGGGGTAATGGGCAATGAGCAGTTCTTC	CASGTGVMGNEQFF	NA	TRBV3-1	TRBJ2-1	TRBD1
TGCAGCGTAGCAGCCGGGACGGGAGATTCACCCCTCCACTTT	CSVAAGTGDSPLHF	NA	TRBV29-1	TRBJ1-6	NA
TGTGCCTGGACTGGACAGATAAGGGGTGGTGGCTACACCTTC	CAWTGQIRGGGYTF	NA	TRBV30	TRBJ1-2	NA
TGTGCCATCATTGATACTAGCACAGATACGCAGTATTTT	CAIIDTSTDTQYF	NA	TRBV10-3	TRBJ2-3	NA
TGTGCCAGCAGTCAGAAAACCGACACTGAAGCTTTCTTT	CASSQKTDTEAFF	NA	TRBV12-3/TRBV12-4	TRBJ1-1	NA